These 32 T cell receptor beta chains came from one sample sequenced in a study of regulatory T cells in long-lasting Graves disease. The time point is: newly diagnosed GD, antithyroid drugs for less than 3 months. There was RNA extracted from PBMCs, and the TCR library was made from it. Library construction for TCR beta used iRepertoire HTBI primers and Arm-PCR of CDR3 regions. In TCRdb, the multiplex PCR reads were re-called with MiXCR into one record per CDR3 protein. The sample contains about 540,000 distinct CDR3 sequences, approximately 13% of which appear only once. The same specimen was also included in a second study, on T cells in Graves' hyperthyroidism and ophthalmopathy.

The source was peripheral blood mononuclear cells (PBMCs), collected at new diagnosis, from a patient treated with antithyroid drugs. Receptor source: a young man with Graves disease.

Ten or more counts support this clonotype. CDR3 nucleotides: TGTGCCACCAGCAGAGATACAGGAGAGACCCAGTACTTC. It yields the protein CATSRDTGETQYF. The chain uses TRBV15 and TRBJ2-5, with TRBD1 as a possible D gene (5 bases). This CDR3 is built from 13 residues. Germline V gene lookup returns CDR1 LNHNV and CDR2 YYDKDF (reference sequence). V shed 0 bases and J shed 4 bases, with 6 bases lying between them. Full variable domain (remainder filled in from reference TRBV15 and TRBJ2-5): DAMVIQNPRYQVTQFGKPVTLSCSQTLNHNVMYWYQQKSSQAPKLLFHYYDKDFNNEADTPDNFQSRRPNTSFCFLDIRSPGLGDTAMYLCATSRDTGETQYFGPGTRLLVL.

Only a few counts were recorded for this clonotype. The V gene is TRBV24-1, the J gene TRBJ2-1; D is unresolved. Germline CDR1 and CDR2: KGHDR and SFDVKD. The V and J ends lost 4 bases and 0 bases respectively, with 12 bases between them. CDR3 length equals 16 residues. The CDR3 DNA follows: TGTGCCACCAGTGACAAAGGTTTTAGCTCCTACAATGAGCAGTTCTTC. Amino acids: CATSDKGFSSYNEQFF.

This clonotype was counted many times. The CDR3 reads CASSPKGRNTDTQYF. The DNA of the CDR3 is TGTGCCAGCAGCCCGAAGGGGAGAAACACAGATACGCAGTATTTT. The rearrangement uses TRBV12-3 or TRBV12-4 and TRBJ2-3; D might be TRBD1 or TRBD2, each matching 5 bases. The CDR3 loop spans 15 amino acids. The V gene lost 6 bases and the J gene lost 2 bases, with 15 bases spanning the gap.

This clonotype was observed many times. V is TRBV25-1 and J is TRBJ2-1; 8 bases line up with TRBD2. CDR3 length: 14 amino acids. Per germline, CDR1 MGHDK and CDR2 SYGVNS. The junction had 3 bases not matched to a gene; V was cut back by 4 bases and J by 4 bases. The CDR3 region is CASSAVAGYNEQFF. The CDR3 DNA is TGTGCCAGCAGTGCGGTAGCGGGATACAATGAGCAGTTCTTC.

Worth noting for this clonotype: The CDR3 carries no conserved terminal phenylalanine or tryptophan, so it likely arises from a read error. The chain links TRBV18 to TRBJ2-7; either TRBD1 or TRBD2 may fit D (5 bases each). The CDR3 is made up of 12 amino acids. Germline V CDR1 and CDR2: KGHSH, LQKENI. Trimming removed 6 bases at V and 6 bases at J, with 12 bases between. CDR3 protein: CASSQNGGEQYS. DNA of the CDR3: TGTGCCAGCTCCCAAAATGGGGGCGAGCAGTACTCC.

This clonotype was picked up many times. This chain uses TRBV12-3 or TRBV12-4 with TRBJ1-4; D uncertain. The ends were cut back, 3 bases at V and 2 bases at J, with 10 bases in the middle. The CDR3 totals 15 residues. This CDR3 is CASSFEWVTNEKLFF. In DNA, the CDR3 is TGTGCCAGCAGTTTTGAGTGGGTGACTAATGAAAAACTGTTTTTT.

V gene TRBV13 combines with J gene TRBJ1-2; D may be TRBD1 (5 bases). CDR1 is PRHDT and CDR2 is FYEKMQ in the germline V gene (reference sequence). The CDR3 is 14 residues long. V shed 2 bases and J shed 6 bases, with 13 bases lying between them. The chain's CDR3 is CASSLRGGLNGYTF. The CDR3 DNA is TGTGCCAGCAGCTTACGGGGCGGTCTTAATGGCTACACCTTC.

This clonotype has a handful of counts. The gene calls are TRBV6-1 and TRBJ2-5; no reliable D call. The CDR3 length is 12 residues. V lost 6 bases, J lost 4 bases, and 9 bases lay in between. Looked up from germline, CDR1 is MNHNS and CDR2 is SASEGT. The CDR3: CASRPGAETQYF. CDR3 nucleotide sequence: TGTGCCAGCAGACCCGGAGCAGAGACCCAGTACTTC.

This clonotype was seen ten or more times. The chain uses TRBV27 and TRBJ2-4, with D tentatively TRBD2 (6 bases). The CDR3 loop spans 16 amino acids. From germline, CDR1 is MNHEY and CDR2 SMNVEV (reference sequence). V was pared by 9 bases and J by 2 bases, with 20 bases between. CDR3 loop: CASVGGWEVPKNIQYF. CDR3 DNA sequence: TGTGCCAGTGTGGGTGGGTGGGAGGTTCCCAAAAACATTCAGTACTTC.

This clonotype was seen repeatedly, ten times or more. The chain recombines TRBV2 with TRBJ1-5, with 8 bases fitting TRBD1. The germline V gene encodes CDR1 SNHLY and CDR2 FYNNEI. This CDR3 contains 16 residues. With V trimmed by 5 bases and J by 6 bases, 12 bases remained unmatched. Written as DNA, the CDR3 is TGTGCCAGCAGTCTGCCCTCAGGGGGCGGCGGTCAGCCCCAGCATTTT. Amino acid sequence: CASSLPSGGGGQPQHF.

The chain links TRBV6-1 to TRBJ1-5; no clear D gene. This CDR3 has 16 amino acids. V lost 6 bases and J 2 bases, leaving 17 bases between the germline ends. CDR1 is MNHNS, CDR2 SASEGT, per germline. CDR3 DNA: TGTGCCAGCAGCCCTAGACCGAGGTGGGGCAATCAGCCCCAGCATTTT. It codes for CASSPRPRWGNQPQHF.

This clonotype was recorded at least ten times. The J gene is TRBJ2-7, the V gene TRBV5-1; a weak D match, TRBD1 (5 bases). CDR3 length equals 14 residues. The germline V gene encodes CDR1 SGHRS and CDR2 YFSETQ. Trimming left V 1 base short and J 3 bases short, with 11 bases between. The CDR3 DNA sequence: TGCGCCAGCAGCTTGTCAGGGAAGAGCTACGAGCAGTACTTC. Translated: CASSLSGKSYEQYF.

This clonotype was detected many times. V usage is TRBV3-1 and J usage is TRBJ2-5, with D perhaps matching TRBD2 (6 bases). Germline V gene sequence: CDR1 LGHDT, CDR2 YNNKEL (reference sequence). The CDR3 is 16 amino acids. The ends were cut back, 0 bases at V and 4 bases at J, with 15 bases in the middle. CDR3 DNA sequence: TGTGCCAGCAGCCAAGAGCGGAGGGCCGGAGGAGAGACCCAGTACTTC. Its protein product is CASSQERRAGGETQYF.

In its sample, this clonotype was seen a few times. The chain combines TRBV6-1 with TRBJ2-3; D is perhaps TRBD2 (5 bases). V dropped 6 bases and J dropped 7 bases, with 14 bases sitting between them. This CDR3 has 13 amino acids. Germline assignment: CDR1 MNHNS and CDR2 SASEGT. The CDR3 region has the DNA TGTGCCAGCAGGGGAGTTGGAGTCTATACGCAGTATTTT. This gives the protein CASRGVGVYTQYF.

This clonotype has a count of ten or more. This chain connects TRBV12-3 or TRBV12-4 to TRBJ1-4; weak D call: TRBD1 (5 bases). There are 14 residues in the CDR3. Deletions cut 6 bases from V and 3 bases from J, with 11 bases between. Written as DNA, the CDR3 is TGTGCCAGCAGGCTTGGGGCGTCTAATGAAAAACTGTTTTTT. Translation gives CASRLGASNEKLFF.

This clonotype was recorded many times. The chain links TRBV12-3 or TRBV12-4 to TRBJ2-2; TRBD2 is a possible D gene (5 bases). This CDR3 has 15 residues. Between the trimmed V and J ends, which lost 3 bases and 2 bases, there was a span of 10 bases. CDR3 sequence reads: CASSFGLSNTGELFF. The CDR3 nucleotides read TGTGCCAGCAGTTTCGGACTCTCAAACACCGGGGAGCTGTTTTTT.

The chain is built from TRBV7-6 and TRBJ2-3, with D hard to call. CDR3 length: 13 amino acids. V lost 7 bases to trimming and J lost 4 bases, with 12 bases between them. Germline V gene sequence: CDR1 SGHVS, CDR2 FNYEAQ. The DNA for the CDR3 is TGTGCCAGCACCACCTCCGAAGCAGATACGCAGTATTTT. It yields the protein CASTTSEADTQYF.

This clonotype has more than one count but fewer than ten. The chain uses TRBV19 and TRBJ2-3; 10 positions match TRBD1. Germline V lookup: CDR1 LNHDA, CDR2 SQIVND (reference sequence). Trimming cost V 7 bases and J 5 bases; bases outside gene matches: 6. The CDR3 loop spans 14 amino acids. The CDR3 DNA reads TGTGCCAGTACAGCGGACAGGGGGTTAGATACGCAGTATTTT. Amino acid sequence: CASTADRGLDTQYF.

Ten or more counts support this clonotype. V and J are TRBV13 and TRBJ2-7; 8 bases map to TRBD2. Germline CDR1 reads PRHDT; CDR2 reads FYEKMQ (reference sequence). CDR3 length: 16 residues. V was clipped by 2 bases and J by 0 bases; unmatched bases: 6. The CDR3 DNA sequence: TGTGCCAGCAGCTTACGGCTAGCGGGTCCCTCCTACGAGCAGTACTTC. It translates to CASSLRLAGPSYEQYF.

This clonotype was seen repeatedly, ten times or more. The chain is built from TRBV3-1 and TRBJ2-7, with TRBD2 identical over 12 bases. The trim removed 4 bases at V and 7 bases at J, leaving 8 bases unmatched. Germline CDR1 reads LGHDT; CDR2 reads YNNKEL (reference sequence). The CDR3 contains 15 residues. The CDR3 nucleotides are TGTGCCAGCAGCCTCACAGCACTAGCGGGAGGAGAGCAGTACTTC. Translated: CASSLTALAGGEQYF.

This clonotype was seen many times. The V call is TRBV5-1, the J call TRBJ2-1; 9 nucleotides line up with TRBD1. V lost 5 bases to trimming and J lost 8 bases; unmatched junction nucleotides: 14. Germline-derived CDR1 and CDR2 are SGHRS and YFSETQ. This CDR3 comprises 16 residues. The CDR3 DNA follows: TGCGCCAGCAGTCTGCGGGCTGGGACAGGGAGGGATGAGCAGTTCTTC. It codes for CASSLRAGTGRDEQFF.

Many counts were recorded for this clonotype. This chain uses TRBV12-3 or TRBV12-4 with TRBJ2-1; 8 positions agree with TRBD2. V lost 1 base, J lost 8 bases, and 4 bases stayed unmatched. There are 14 residues in the CDR3. The CDR3 reads CASSLGGLVHEQFF. CDR3 nucleotide sequence: TGTGCCAGCAGTTTAGGGGGACTAGTTCATGAGCAGTTCTTC.

The V gene is TRBV2, the J gene TRBJ1-2; D remains unclear. The CDR3 is made up of 13 amino acids. Germline assignment: CDR1 SNHLY and CDR2 FYNNEI. V dropped 3 bases and J dropped 7 bases, with 12 bases sitting between them. The CDR3 sequence: CASSDQFKGGYTF. The CDR3 region has the DNA TGTGCCAGCAGTGACCAGTTTAAGGGTGGCTACACCTTC.

Remarks on this clonotype: Since no conserved phenylalanine or tryptophan closes the CDR3, a read error is the likely cause. J is TRBJ1-1 and V is TRBV28; TRBD1 is a possible D gene (5 bases). V lost 5 bases and J lost 8, with 21 bases in between. Germline-derived CDR1 and CDR2 are MDHEN and SYDVKM. The CDR3 totals 15 residues. CDR3: CASSPPGPVAGEAFY. The DNA of the CDR3 is TGTGCCAGCAGTCCTCCGGGACCGGTGGCGGGGGAAGCTTTCTAT.

This clonotype has a count of ten or more. This rearrangement joins TRBV11-2 to TRBJ2-3, with D possibly being TRBD2 (7 bases). The germline CDR1 and CDR2 sequences are SGHAT and FQNNGV. The CDR3 has 17 amino acids. Trimming removed 5 bases at V and 1 base at J, with 19 bases between. The CDR3 DNA is TGTGCCAGCAGCCCGGGGGCGGGGAGGGCCGGCACAGATACGCAGTATTTT. Its translation: CASSPGAGRAGTDTQYF.

This clonotype was counted many times. The rearrangement links TRBV11-2 to TRBJ2-5; D is uncertain. The CDR3 is made up of 15 amino acids. Trimming removed 5 bases from V and 2 bases from J, with 15 bases in between. The V gene's germline CDR1 is SGHAT and CDR2 FQNNGV. The CDR3 region is CASSPQALGQETQYF. DNA for the CDR3: TGTGCCAGCAGCCCCCAGGCGTTAGGGCAAGAGACCCAGTACTTC.

V and J are TRBV18 and TRBJ2-7; 8 bases fit TRBD1. J lost 2 bases, V lost 2 bases, and 11 bases had no gene match. The CDR3 has 17 amino acids. The V gene's germline CDR1 is KGHSH and CDR2 LQKENI. Here the CDR3 reads CASSPGSGTGQTYEQYF. For the CDR3, the DNA is TGTGCCAGCTCACCAGGTTCCGGGACAGGACAAACCTACGAGCAGTACTTC.

The sample holds a few counts of this clonotype. This chain joins TRBV12-3 or TRBV12-4 and TRBJ2-5; D may correspond to TRBD1 or TRBD2 (5 bases each). V dropped 6 bases and J dropped 1 base, with 12 bases sitting between them. CDR3 length equals 14 residues. The CDR3 DNA reads TGTGCCAGCAGCCCAACTAGGGGCCAAGAGACCCAGTACTTC. Translation: CASSPTRGQETQYF.

This clonotype was counted ten times or more. The J gene is TRBJ2-5, the V gene TRBV19, with D unresolved. Between the trimmed V and J ends, which lost 3 bases and 1 base, there was a span of 15 bases. CDR3 length: 16 residues. Germline values: CDR1 LNHDA, CDR2 SQIVND (reference sequence). The CDR3 loop reads CASSIYSPGSQETQYF. DNA of the CDR3: TGTGCCAGTAGTATTTACTCTCCGGGCTCCCAAGAGACCCAGTACTTC.

This clonotype was counted at least ten times. The chain couples TRBV2 to TRBJ2-4, with 16 bases aligning to TRBD2. V lost 7 bases and J lost 1; bases outside the gene matches: 13. The CDR3 is 20 amino acids. The germline gives CDR1 SNHLY, CDR2 FYNNEI. The CDR3 spells CASNTHQGLAGGPAKNIQYF. CDR3 DNA sequence: TGTGCCAGCAACACGCACCAGGGACTAGCGGGAGGGCCGGCCAAAAACATTCAGTACTTC.

This clonotype was seen repeatedly, ten times or more. V is TRBV13 and J is TRBJ2-7; 7 nucleotides line up with TRBD1. Germline V gene sequence: CDR1 PRHDT, CDR2 FYEKMQ (reference sequence). This CDR3 spans 14 amino acids. Trimming cost V 5 bases and J 7 bases; bases outside gene matches: 11. Written as DNA, the CDR3 is TGTGCCAGCAGCGCCACAGGGGTATCTGAGGAGCAGTACTTC. Translated, it gives CASSATGVSEEQYF. Variable domain in full (rest from reference TRBV13 and TRBJ2-7): AAGVIQSPRHLIKEKRETATLKCYPIPRHDTVYWYQQGPGQDPQFLISFYEKMQSDKGSIPDRFSAQQFSDYHSELNMSSLELGDSALYFCASSATGVSEEQYFGPGTRLTVT.

At least ten counts were recorded for this clonotype. The chain combines TRBV5-5 with TRBJ2-3; D not certain. CDR1 SGHKS and CDR2 YYEKEE come from the germline V gene (reference sequence). This CDR3 has 14 amino acids. The V end lost 7 bases, the J end lost 0 bases, and 12 bases lay between the germline ends. The CDR3 reads CASLLDHSTDTQYF. In nucleotides, the CDR3 is TGTGCCAGCCTTTTAGACCATAGCACAGATACGCAGTATTTT. Combining the CDR3 with reference TRBV5-5 and TRBJ2-3 gives the whole variable domain DAGVTQSPTHLIKTRGQQVTLRCSPISGHKSVSWYQQVLGQGPQFIFQYYEKEERGRGNFPDRFSARQFPNYSSELNVNALLLGDSALYLCASLLDHSTDTQYFGPGTRLTVL.